Following are 8 T cell receptor beta chains from one sample sequenced in a study of T cells in Graves' hyperthyroidism and ophthalmopathy. From RNA transcripts, TCR beta CDR3 regions were amplified. The study used the HTBI primer set for a first-round RT-PCR of the TCR CDR3. TCRdb reprocessed the multiplex PCR reads with MiXCR, giving one entry per CDR3 protein. This sample has about 420,000 distinct CDR3 sequences, with approximately 14% found just once. Sequenced: blood. Receptor source: a woman aged 18-35 years with Graves' hyperthyroidism.

The genes are TRBV6-1 and TRBJ1-5; perhaps TRBD1 as D (5 bases). The CDR3 has 13 amino acids. V was trimmed by 7 bases and J by 6 bases, leaving 13 bases between them. The germline V gene encodes CDR1 MNHNS and CDR2 SASEGT. CDR3 protein: CASKGQNTQPQHF. The DNA of the CDR3 is TGTGCCAGCAAGGGGCAGAATACTCAGCCCCAGCATTTT.

Only a few counts were recorded for this clonotype. The CDR3 region has the DNA TGTGCCAGTACCCTTGGGTTACCTTACAATGAGCAGTTCTTC. Its translation is CASTLGLPYNEQFF. The rearrangement joins TRBV19 to TRBJ2-1, with no clear D. Germline-derived CDR1 and CDR2 are LNHDA and SQIVND (reference sequence). V lost 7 bases and J lost 4, with 14 bases in between. The CDR3 has 14 amino acids. Full variable domain (outside the CDR3, taken from reference TRBV19 and TRBJ2-1): DGGITQSPKYLFRKEGQNVTLSCEQNLNHDAMYWYRQDPGQGLRLIYYSQIVNDFQKGDIAEGYSVSREKKESFPLTVTSAQKNPTAFYLCASTLGLPYNEQFFGPGTRLTVL.

In its sample, this clonotype was seen many times. The rearrangement links TRBV7-9 to TRBJ2-7, with no clear D. V lost 4 bases, J lost 4 bases, and 11 bases lay in between. Per germline, CDR1 SEHNR and CDR2 FQNEAQ (reference sequence). This CDR3 has 13 residues. CDR3 coding DNA: TGTGCCAGCAGCTCGGCTCTTTCATACGAGCAGTACTTC. It encodes CASSSALSYEQYF. Full variable domain (missing parts from reference TRBV7-9 and TRBJ2-7): DTGVSQNPRHKITKRGQNVTFRCDPISEHNRLYWYRQTLGQGPEFLTYFQNEAQLEKSRLLSDRFSAERPKGSFSTLEIQRTEQGDSAMYLCASSSALSYEQYFGPGTRLTVT.

This clonotype occurred many times. The chain combines TRBV7-2 with TRBJ2-1; 14 bases align to TRBD2. The germline gives CDR1 SGHTA, CDR2 FQGNSA. Losses at the gene ends were 5 bases for V and 7 bases for J; bases not matched to a gene: 4. The CDR3 sequence is 15 residues long. The CDR3, as DNA: TGTGCCAGCAGCGTGGGACTAGCGGGAGCTAATGAGCAGTTCTTC. This encodes CASSVGLAGANEQFF. The full variable domain, completed using reference TRBV7-2 and TRBJ2-1, is GAGVSQSPSNKVTEKGKDVELRCDPISGHTALYWYRQSLGQGLEFLIYFQGNSAPDKSGLPSDRFSAERTGGSVSTLTIQRTQQEDSAVYLCASSVGLAGANEQFFGPGTRLTVL.

This clonotype has a handful of counts. The chain joins TRBV6-1 to TRBJ2-3; D not certain. Per the germline V gene, CDR1 is MNHNS and CDR2 is SASEGT. This CDR3 comprises 15 residues. Trimming left V 9 bases short and J 2 bases short, with 18 bases between. CDR3 in amino acids: CASHTGSGYTDTQYF. The CDR3 DNA reads TGTGCCAGTCACACCGGTTCCGGTTACACAGATACGCAGTATTTT.

This clonotype was observed at least ten times. This chain uses TRBV7-2 with TRBJ2-7, with D perhaps matching TRBD2 (6 bases). CDR1 and CDR2 from the germline V gene are SGHTA and FQGNSA. The CDR3 is 15 amino acids. V was clipped by 1 base and J by 2 bases, with 12 bases between them. The CDR3 DNA follows: TGTGCCAGCAGCTTAGTTGGGACTTCAACCTACGAGCAGTACTTC. Encoded protein: CASSLVGTSTYEQYF.

This clonotype was seen repeatedly, ten times or more. The gene calls are TRBV13 and TRBJ2-5; tentative D call: TRBD2 (6 bases). The CDR3 loop spans 15 amino acids. Germline CDR1 PRHDT, CDR2 FYEKMQ (reference sequence). The V end was cut by 4 bases, the J end by 1 base, with 13 bases between. The CDR3 DNA sequence: TGTGCCAGCAGCTCGGGACTCCGCTCCCAAGAGACCCAGTACTTC. It translates to CASSSGLRSQETQYF.

This CDR3 is CASSSWKWKGGYTF. CDR3 in DNA: TGTGCCAGCAGTTCCTGGAAGTGGAAAGGTGGCTACACCTTC. V gene TRBV28 combines with J gene TRBJ1-2, with D hard to call. In germline, CDR1 is MDHEN, CDR2 SYDVKM. The CDR3 spans 14 residues. With 4 bases removed from V and 7 bases from J, the gap between germline ends came to 16 bases.